The 16 T cell receptor beta chains below were found in one sample sequenced in a study of T cells after yellow fever vaccination. TCRdb ran MiXCR on the 5' RACE reads and lists one entry per CDR3 protein. The data show hundreds of thousands of distinct CDR3 sequences, roughly 8.7% seen once. The sequencing here drew on PBMCs, taken on the day of the first yellow fever vaccination. The receptors were sampled from a man aged 18 to 30 who received the YFV17D yellow fever vaccine.

This clonotype was counted only a few times. The chain employs TRBV20-1 and TRBJ2-3; TRBD2 matches 14 bases. V lost 6 bases, J lost 7 bases, and 9 bases stayed unmatched. Germline CDR1 DFQATT, CDR2 SNEGSKA (reference sequence). The CDR3 runs to 15 residues. The DNA of the CDR3 is TGCAGTGCACCCGGACTAGCGGGGGGACCGAATACGCAGTATTTT. Its protein product is CSAPGLAGGPNTQYF.

This rearrangement joins TRBV5-1 to TRBJ2-3; TRBD1 aligns across 11 bases. The CDR3 has 17 amino acids. CDR1 SGHRS and CDR2 YFSETQ come from the germline V gene. The V segment lost 4 bases and the J segment 0 bases; nucleotides outside the gene matches: 7. CDR3 bases: TGCGCCAGCAGCAACGGACAGGGGGCCGTTAGCACAGATACGCAGTATTTT. It specifies CASSNGQGAVSTDTQYF.

This clonotype came up a few times. The chain has TRBV18 and TRBJ1-1, with 9 positions matching TRBD1. CDR1 and CDR2 (germline): KGHSH, LQKENI. V gave up 3 bases and J gave up 5 bases; unmatched junction bases: 4. The CDR3 is made up of 14 amino acids. The CDR3 region is CASSPGTGMTEAFF. The CDR3 DNA reads TGTGCCAGCTCACCTGGGACAGGGATGACTGAAGCTTTCTTT.

This rearrangement joins TRBV12-3 or TRBV12-4 to TRBJ1-2; D gene unclear. This CDR3 contains 13 residues. The V end lost 6 bases, the J end lost 2 bases, and 10 bases lay between the germline ends. CDR3 in DNA: TGTGCCAGCAGCCGCATTCCCAACTATGGCTACACCTTC. Its translation: CASSRIPNYGYTF.

This clonotype has more than one count but fewer than ten. The rearrangement joins TRBV7-2 to TRBJ2-5; D is undetermined. The CDR3 totals 13 residues. Germline values: CDR1 SGHTA, CDR2 FQGNSA. The V end lost 5 bases, the J end lost 0 bases, and 7 bases lay between the germline ends. The CDR3 loop reads CASSHRNQETQYF. The CDR3, as DNA: TGTGCCAGCAGCCATCGGAACCAAGAGACCCAGTACTTC.

This chain connects TRBV29-1 to TRBJ1-1; 8 nucleotides match TRBD1. The CDR3 sequence is 14 residues long. In germline, CDR1 is SQVTM, CDR2 ANQGSEA. V shed 6 bases and J 5 bases; nucleotides not matched to a gene: 11. As DNA, the CDR3 is TGCAGCGTCACCCCTCAGGGGGCTGGGACTGAAGCTTTCTTT. Its protein is CSVTPQGAGTEAFF.

This clonotype has a handful of counts. At one end the junction does not follow the germline gene, possibly because of a read error. This chain uses TRBV10-3 with TRBJ2-1, with TRBD2 matching over 7 bases. The length of the CDR3 is 15 residues. Germline V gene lookup returns CDR1 ENHRY and CDR2 SYGVKD. The CDR3 nucleotides read TGTGCCACCAGTACCGGGACTACCCCATACAATGAGCAGTTCTTC. Protein: CATSTGTTPYNEQFF.

The rearrangement links TRBV6-2 or TRBV6-3 to TRBJ2-2; the match to TRBD2 covers 9 bases. The CDR3 totals 20 residues. Per the germline V gene, CDR1 is MNHEY and CDR2 is SVGEGT. V lost 0 bases to trimming and J lost 6 bases; unmatched junction nucleotides: 17. The CDR3 spells CASSYSRRSRLAGLPGELFF. The CDR3 nucleotides are TGTGCCAGCAGTTACTCACGTAGGAGCCGGCTAGCGGGGCTCCCCGGGGAGCTGTTTTTT.

At least ten counts were recorded for this clonotype. The V and J genes are TRBV5-5 and TRBJ1-5, with TRBD1 identical over 8 bases. The CDR3 contains 16 residues. The trim removed 0 bases at V and 3 bases at J, leaving 5 bases unmatched. Germline V gene sequence: CDR1 SGHKS, CDR2 YYEKEE (reference sequence). CDR3 sequence reads: CASSLVHRGDNQPQHF. The CDR3 nucleotides are TGTGCCAGCAGCTTGGTTCACAGGGGGGACAATCAGCCCCAGCATTTT.

This sequence joins TRBV4-3 and TRBJ2-7; 11 bases are a match to TRBD2. V shed 3 bases, J shed 2 bases, and the junction held 3 bases outside the gene matches. The germline gives CDR1 LGHNA, CDR2 YSLEER. This CDR3 comprises 15 residues. This CDR3 reads CASSQGGLAAYEQYF. The CDR3 bases are TGCGCCAGCAGCCAGGGGGGACTAGCGGCCTACGAGCAGTACTTC.

The chain uses TRBV6-1 and TRBJ2-2; 8 nucleotides line up with TRBD1. The germline CDR1 and CDR2 sequences are MNHNS and SASEGT. V shed 11 bases and J 2 bases; nucleotides not matched to a gene: 7. The CDR3 runs to 14 residues. In nucleotides, the CDR3 is TGTGCCTCCAAGACAGGGGTCAACACCGGGGAGCTGTTTTTT. Encoded protein: CASKTGVNTGELFF.

This clonotype showed up many times. The chain is built from TRBV18 and TRBJ1-5; the D gene is possibly TRBD1 (5 bases). The CDR3 is made up of 15 amino acids. V gave up 4 bases and J gave up 2 bases, with 12 bases separating them. The germline gives CDR1 KGHSH, CDR2 LQKENI. CDR3 sequence: CASSLQGSGNQPQHF. Here the CDR3 DNA reads TGTGCCAGCTCACTCCAGGGTTCTGGCAATCAGCCCCAGCATTTT.

This clonotype was seen only a few times. The genes are TRBV19 and TRBJ2-1; 8 nucleotides agree with TRBD1. CDR1 LNHDA and CDR2 SQIVND come from the germline V gene (reference sequence). This CDR3 has 13 residues. The trim removed 5 bases at V and 13 bases at J, leaving 10 bases unmatched. CDR3 nucleotide sequence: TGTGCCAGTAGTGATTCCACCGGGACAGGTCAGTTCTTC. This gives the protein CASSDSTGTGQFF. Combining the CDR3 with reference TRBV19 and TRBJ2-1 gives the whole variable domain DGGITQSPKYLFRKEGQNVTLSCEQNLNHDAMYWYRQDPGQGLRLIYYSQIVNDFQKGDIAEGYSVSREKKESFPLTVTSAQKNPTAFYLCASSDSTGTGQFFGPGTRLTVL.

This clonotype came up many times. The CDR3 sequence is CASSLTQGDTEAFF. The DNA for the CDR3 is TGTGCCAGCAGCTTAACCCAGGGTGACACTGAAGCTTTCTTT. The chain employs TRBV7-2 and TRBJ1-1; a possible D gene is TRBD1 (5 bases). The ends were cut back, 2 bases at V and 3 bases at J, with 10 bases in the middle. The CDR3 runs 14 residues. Germline CDR1 and CDR2: SGHTA and FQGNSA. The full variable domain, with the rest looked up from reference TRBV7-2 and TRBJ1-1, is GAGVSQSPSNKVTEKGKDVELRCDPISGHTALYWYRQSLGQGLEFLIYFQGNSAPDKSGLPSDRFSAERTGGSVSTLTIQRTQQEDSAVYLCASSLTQGDTEAFFGQGTRLTVV.

There are many counts of this clonotype. The rearrangement uses TRBV10-3 and TRBJ2-3; possibly TRBD1 for D (5 bases). The V and J ends lost 2 bases and 10 bases respectively, with 10 bases between them. The CDR3 totals 12 residues. CDR1 and CDR2 from the germline V gene are ENHRY and SYGVKD. In nucleotides, the CDR3 is TGTGCCATCAGTGAGAGCGCACAGGCGCAGTATTTT. Amino acid sequence: CAISESAQAQYF.

The chain recombines TRBV20-1 with TRBJ2-3; TRBD2 agrees at 9 bases. Germline V lookup: CDR1 DFQATT, CDR2 SNEGSKA (reference sequence). The CDR3 loop spans 16 amino acids. V trimming: 8 bases; J trimming: 5 bases; junction bases outside the gene matches: 17. CDR3 DNA sequence: TGCAGTACCCCGGCCCTCGGCGGGGGGGCGAAAGATACGCAGTATTTT. Encoded protein: CSTPALGGGAKDTQYF.